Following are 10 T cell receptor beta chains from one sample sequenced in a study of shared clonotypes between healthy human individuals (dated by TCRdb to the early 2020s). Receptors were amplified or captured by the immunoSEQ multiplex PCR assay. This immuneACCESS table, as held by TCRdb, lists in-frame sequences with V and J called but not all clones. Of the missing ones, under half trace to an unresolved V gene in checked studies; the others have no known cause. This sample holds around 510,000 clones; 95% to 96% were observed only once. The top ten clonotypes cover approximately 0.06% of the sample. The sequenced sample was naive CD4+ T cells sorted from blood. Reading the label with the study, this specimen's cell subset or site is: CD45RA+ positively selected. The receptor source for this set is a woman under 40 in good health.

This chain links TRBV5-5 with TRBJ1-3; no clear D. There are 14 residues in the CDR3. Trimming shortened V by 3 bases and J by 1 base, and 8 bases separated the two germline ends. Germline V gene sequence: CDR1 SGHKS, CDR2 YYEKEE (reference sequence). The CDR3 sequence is CASSSVLSGNTIYF. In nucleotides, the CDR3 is TGTGCCAGCAGCTCCGTCCTTTCTGGAAACACCATATATTTT.

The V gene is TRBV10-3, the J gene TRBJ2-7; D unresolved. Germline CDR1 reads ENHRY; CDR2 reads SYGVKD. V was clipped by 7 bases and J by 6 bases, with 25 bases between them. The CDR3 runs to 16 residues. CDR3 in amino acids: CAITRADWQAFTEQYF. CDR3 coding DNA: TGTGCCATCACACGCGCCGATTGGCAGGCGTTTACCGAGCAGTACTTC.

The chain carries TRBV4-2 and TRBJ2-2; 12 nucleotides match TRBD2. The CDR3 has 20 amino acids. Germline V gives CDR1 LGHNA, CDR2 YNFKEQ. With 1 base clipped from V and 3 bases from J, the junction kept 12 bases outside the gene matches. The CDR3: CASSQVGLAGGPGDTGELFF. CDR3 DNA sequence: TGTGCCAGCAGCCAAGTAGGTCTAGCGGGAGGGCCGGGCGACACCGGGGAGCTGTTTTTT.

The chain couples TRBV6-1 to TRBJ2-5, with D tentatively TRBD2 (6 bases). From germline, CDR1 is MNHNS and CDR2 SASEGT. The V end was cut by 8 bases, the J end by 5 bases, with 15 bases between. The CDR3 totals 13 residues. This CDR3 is CASLHSGDETQYF. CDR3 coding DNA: TGTGCCAGCCTGCATAGCGGTGACGAGACCCAGTACTTC.

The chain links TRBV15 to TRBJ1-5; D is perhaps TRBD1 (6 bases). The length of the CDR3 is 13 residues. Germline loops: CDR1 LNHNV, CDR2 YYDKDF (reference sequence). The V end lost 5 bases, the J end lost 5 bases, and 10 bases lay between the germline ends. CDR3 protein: CATSRDIHQPQHF. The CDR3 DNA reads TGTGCCACCAGCCGGGACATCCATCAGCCCCAGCATTTT.

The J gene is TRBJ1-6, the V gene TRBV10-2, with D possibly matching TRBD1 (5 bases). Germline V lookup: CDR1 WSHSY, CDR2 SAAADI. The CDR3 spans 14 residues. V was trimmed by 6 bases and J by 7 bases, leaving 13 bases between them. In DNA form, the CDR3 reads TGCGCCAGCAGACCGGGACTGAACAATTCACCCCTCCACTTT. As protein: CASRPGLNNSPLHF.

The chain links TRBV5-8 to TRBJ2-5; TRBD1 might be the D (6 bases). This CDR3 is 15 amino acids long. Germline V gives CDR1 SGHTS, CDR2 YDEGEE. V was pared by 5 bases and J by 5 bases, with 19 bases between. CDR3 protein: CASRSEPGVGETQYF. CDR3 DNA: TGTGCCAGCAGATCGGAGCCAGGGGTGGGGGAGACCCAGTACTTC.

CDR3 amino acids: CASSSRDIPWDTQYF. CDR3 DNA sequence: TGTGCCAGCAGTTCAAGAGACATTCCATGGGATACGCAGTATTTT. The chain employs TRBV6-5 and TRBJ2-3, with D hard to call. CDR3 length equals 15 residues. Per the germline V gene, CDR1 is MNHEY and CDR2 is SVGAGI. The V end lost 4 bases, the J end lost 6 bases, and 17 bases lay between the germline ends.

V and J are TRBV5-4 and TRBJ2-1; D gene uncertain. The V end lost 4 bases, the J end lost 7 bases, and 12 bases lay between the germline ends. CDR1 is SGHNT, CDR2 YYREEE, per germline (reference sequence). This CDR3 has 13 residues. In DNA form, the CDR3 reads TGTGCCAGCAGCGTGGTGGGGATTAATGAGCAGTTCTTC. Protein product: CASSVVGINEQFF.

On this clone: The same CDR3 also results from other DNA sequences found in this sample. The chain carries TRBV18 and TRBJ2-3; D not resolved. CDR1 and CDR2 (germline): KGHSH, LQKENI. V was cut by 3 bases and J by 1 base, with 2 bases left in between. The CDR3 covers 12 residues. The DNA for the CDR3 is TGTGCCAGCTCACCCGGCACAGATACGCAGTATTTT. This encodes CASSPGTDTQYF.